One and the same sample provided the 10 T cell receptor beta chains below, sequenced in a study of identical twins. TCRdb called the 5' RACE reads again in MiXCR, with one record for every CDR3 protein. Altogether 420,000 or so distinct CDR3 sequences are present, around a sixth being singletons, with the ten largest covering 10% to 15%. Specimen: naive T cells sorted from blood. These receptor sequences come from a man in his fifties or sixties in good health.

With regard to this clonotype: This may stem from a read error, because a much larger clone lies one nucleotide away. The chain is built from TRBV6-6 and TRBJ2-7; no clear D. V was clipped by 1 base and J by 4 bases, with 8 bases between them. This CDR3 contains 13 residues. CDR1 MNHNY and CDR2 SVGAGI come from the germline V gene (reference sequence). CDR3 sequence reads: CASSYWVFYEQYF. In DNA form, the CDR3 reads TGTGCCAGCAGTTACTGGGTTTTTTACGAGCAGTACTTC.

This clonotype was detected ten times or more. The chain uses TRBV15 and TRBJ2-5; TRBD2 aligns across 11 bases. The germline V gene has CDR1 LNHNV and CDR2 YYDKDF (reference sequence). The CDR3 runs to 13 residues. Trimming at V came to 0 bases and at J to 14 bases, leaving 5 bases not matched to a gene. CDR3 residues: CATSRDTSGSSYF. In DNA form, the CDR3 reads TGTGCCACCAGCAGAGATACTAGCGGGAGTAGTTACTTC.

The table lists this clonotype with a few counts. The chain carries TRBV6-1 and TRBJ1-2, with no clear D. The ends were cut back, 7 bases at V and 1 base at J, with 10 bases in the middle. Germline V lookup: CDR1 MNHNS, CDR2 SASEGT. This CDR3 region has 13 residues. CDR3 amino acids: CASMAAFNYGYTF. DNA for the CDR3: TGTGCCAGCATGGCAGCGTTTAACTATGGCTACACCTTC.

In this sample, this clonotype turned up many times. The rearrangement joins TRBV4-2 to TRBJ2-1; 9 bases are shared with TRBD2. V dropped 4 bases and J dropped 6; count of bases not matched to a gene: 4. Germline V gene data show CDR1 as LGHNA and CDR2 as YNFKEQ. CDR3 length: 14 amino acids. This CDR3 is CASSLAGVGNEQFF. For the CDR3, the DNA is TGTGCCAGCAGCCTAGCGGGAGTCGGCAATGAGCAGTTCTTC.

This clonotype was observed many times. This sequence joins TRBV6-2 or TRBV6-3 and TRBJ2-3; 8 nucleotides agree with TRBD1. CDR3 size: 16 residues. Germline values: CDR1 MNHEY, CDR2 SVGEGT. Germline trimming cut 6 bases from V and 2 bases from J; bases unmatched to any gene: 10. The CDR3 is CASSTRDRSLTDTQYF. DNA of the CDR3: TGTGCCAGCAGCACCCGGGACAGGTCCCTCACAGATACGCAGTATTTT.

The CDR3 region has the DNA TGCGCCAGCAGCTTGGTTTTAAGAGTGAGTGGACAGGGGAACTACGAGCAGTACTTC. This translates into CASSLVLRVSGQGNYEQYF. The rearrangement uses TRBV5-1 and TRBJ2-7; 9 bases map to TRBD1. The CDR3 covers 19 residues. Germline CDR1 is SGHRS and CDR2 is YFSETQ. V trimming: 0 bases; J trimming: 3 bases; junction bases outside the gene matches: 16.

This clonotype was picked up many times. In DNA, the CDR3 is TGTGCCAGCAGCAAAAGGACAGGGGGCGCAGAGACCCAGTACTTC. As protein: CASSKRTGGAETQYF. The rearrangement joins TRBV7-2 to TRBJ2-5; 11 bases are a match to TRBD1. J gave up 4 bases and V 5 bases, and 6 bases lay outside the gene matches. There are 15 residues in the CDR3. The germline CDR1 and CDR2 sequences are SGHTA and FQGNSA.

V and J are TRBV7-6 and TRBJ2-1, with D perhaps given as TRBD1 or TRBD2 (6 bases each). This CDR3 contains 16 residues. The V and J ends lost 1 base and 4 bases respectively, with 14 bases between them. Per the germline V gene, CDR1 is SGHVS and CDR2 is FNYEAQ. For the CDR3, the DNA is TGTGCCAGCAGCTTAGTTGTTGCGGGACAATACAATGAGCAGTTCTTC. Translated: CASSLVVAGQYNEQFF.

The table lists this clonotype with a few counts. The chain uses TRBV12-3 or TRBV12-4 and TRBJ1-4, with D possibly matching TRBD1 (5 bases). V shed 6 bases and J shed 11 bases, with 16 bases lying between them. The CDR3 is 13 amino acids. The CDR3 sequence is CASRSNGGWKLFF. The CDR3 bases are TGTGCCAGCAGATCCAATGGGGGATGGAAACTGTTTTTT.

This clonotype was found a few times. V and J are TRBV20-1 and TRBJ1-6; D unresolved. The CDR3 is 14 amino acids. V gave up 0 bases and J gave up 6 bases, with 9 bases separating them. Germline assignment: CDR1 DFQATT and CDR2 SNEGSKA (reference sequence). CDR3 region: CSARDQLLNSPLHF. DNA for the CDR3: TGCAGTGCTAGAGATCAACTGCTTAATTCACCCCTCCACTTT.